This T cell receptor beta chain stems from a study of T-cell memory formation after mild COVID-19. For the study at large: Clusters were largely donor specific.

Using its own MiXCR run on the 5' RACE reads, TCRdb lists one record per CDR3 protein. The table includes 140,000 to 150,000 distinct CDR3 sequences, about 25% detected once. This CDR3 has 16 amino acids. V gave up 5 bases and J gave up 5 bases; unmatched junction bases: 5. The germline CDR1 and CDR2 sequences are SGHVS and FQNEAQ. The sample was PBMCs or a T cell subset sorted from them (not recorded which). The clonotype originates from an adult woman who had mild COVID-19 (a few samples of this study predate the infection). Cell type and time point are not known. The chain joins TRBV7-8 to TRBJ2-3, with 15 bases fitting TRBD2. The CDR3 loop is CASSLGLAGGKDTQYF. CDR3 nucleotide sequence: TGTGCCAGCAGCCTGGGACTAGCGGGGGGCAAAGATACGCAGTATTTT.